The 4 T cell receptor beta chains reported below all come from one sample, sequenced in a study of cytomegalovirus exposure and HLA in healthy donors. Use of 60 Vbeta and 13 Jbeta primers characterized the PCR. The data were produced by immunoSEQ multiplex PCR, yet TCRdb's version contains in-frame clones alone and is incomplete. The repertoire holds around 140,000 clones, with roughly three quarters as singletons. Sequenced: PBMCs. The receptors stem from a woman between 40 and 55 years old in good health and CMV-seronegative.

Of note for this clone: Distinct nucleotide sequences in the sample also encode this CDR3. The chain is built from TRBV4-3 and TRBJ2-7; 9 nucleotides match TRBD1. Germline V gene data show CDR1 as LGHNA and CDR2 as YSLEER. The CDR3 loop spans 14 amino acids. V was clipped by 4 bases and J by 4 bases; unmatched bases: 5. The CDR3 loop is CASSLGQGPYEQYF. The CDR3 nucleotides are TGCGCCAGCAGCCTGGGACAGGGTCCATACGAGCAGTACTTC.

The V call is TRBV18, the J call TRBJ1-1, with unresolved D. In germline, CDR1 is KGHSH, CDR2 LQKENI. Trimming took 1 base from V and 0 from J, leaving 9 bases between them. The CDR3 sequence is 15 residues long. The chain's CDR3 is CASSPQTGMNTEAFF. CDR3 bases: TGTGCCAGCTCACCACAGACGGGGATGAACACTGAAGCTTTCTTT. The full variable domain, rest sourced from reference TRBV18 and TRBJ1-1, is NAGVMQNPRHLVRRRGQEARLRCSPMKGHSHVYWYRQLPEEGLKFMVYLQKENIIDESGMPKERFSAEFPKEGPSILRIQQVVRGDSAAYFCASSPQTGMNTEAFFGQGTRLTVV.

A single count supports this clone. Other DNA sequences from this sample encode an identical CDR3 as well. This chain joins TRBV6-1 and TRBJ2-7; no reliable D call. The CDR3 runs to 12 residues. Trimming cost V 1 base and J 4 bases, with 5 bases left between them. From germline, CDR1 is MNHNS and CDR2 SASEGT. The chain's CDR3 is CASSEVSYEQYF. The CDR3, as DNA: TGTGCCAGCAGTGAAGTGTCTTACGAGCAGTACTTC.

The rearrangement joins TRBV28 to TRBJ1-1, with 9 bases identical to TRBD1. Per the germline V gene, CDR1 is MDHEN and CDR2 is SYDVKM. The trim removed 5 bases at V and 7 bases at J, leaving 14 bases unmatched. The CDR3 contains 16 residues. The CDR3: CASSLSRDRVSDEAFF. Written as DNA, the CDR3 is TGTGCCAGCAGTCTCTCCCGGGACAGGGTTTCGGATGAAGCTTTCTTT.